The 14 T cell receptor beta chains below were found in one sample sequenced in a study of T cell responses to AZD1222 COVID-19 vaccine. Sequencing used immunoSEQ multiplex PCR; TCRdb keeps in-frame clones, though not all of them. This table has about 110,000 clones, around 94% appearing once. Source: peripheral blood, taken on day 0 of AZD1222 vaccination. These receptors were obtained from an adult in good health.

The chain couples TRBV30 to TRBJ1-5; maybe TRBD1 (5 bases). Germline assignment: CDR1 GTSNPN and CDR2 SVGIG (reference sequence). This CDR3 is built from 13 residues. The V end lost 6 bases, the J end lost 6 bases, and 15 bases lay between the germline ends. Written as DNA, the CDR3 is TGTGCCTGTAGCCAAGGGGCTGGTCAGCCCCAGCATTTT. Translated: CACSQGAGQPQHF.

The chain links TRBV5-1 to TRBJ2-7, with D uncertain. The V gene lost 1 base and the J gene lost 6 bases, with 14 bases spanning the gap. The germline V gene encodes CDR1 SGHRS and CDR2 YFSETQ. The CDR3 has 14 residues. CDR3 sequence reads: CASSLNGPLSEQYF. The CDR3 nucleotides are TGCGCCAGCAGCTTGAACGGGCCGTTGAGCGAGCAGTACTTC.

This chain joins TRBV15 and TRBJ1-1, with a possible D match to TRBD1 (6 bases). The CDR3 length is 16 residues. Trimming stripped 5 bases from V and 4 bases from J, with 20 bases between. The germline V gene has CDR1 LNHNV and CDR2 YYDKDF (reference sequence). CDR3 protein: CATSSTGGGLGTEAFF. CDR3 nucleotide sequence: TGTGCCACCAGCTCGACCGGCGGGGGGCTGGGCACTGAAGCTTTCTTT.

V usage is TRBV6-5 and J usage is TRBJ2-7, with 10 bases aligning to TRBD2. V lost 8 bases and J lost 4; bases outside the gene matches: 5. Germline V gene data show CDR1 as MNHEY and CDR2 as SVGAGI. This CDR3 is 13 amino acids long. The CDR3 loop is CASGLAGEYEQYF. CDR3 DNA: TGTGCCAGCGGTCTAGCGGGAGAATACGAGCAGTACTTC.

Only one count was recorded for this clone. The chain recombines TRBV19 with TRBJ2-3; 7 nucleotides line up with TRBD2. The J segment lost 8 bases and the V segment lost 6 bases, leaving 17 bases of the junction unmatched. Germline V gene sequence: CDR1 LNHDA, CDR2 SQIVND (reference sequence). The CDR3 loop spans 16 amino acids. The CDR3 sequence is CASSTTLGREYRTQYF. The CDR3 coding sequence is TGTGCCAGTAGCACGACCCTCGGGCGGGAGTATCGTACGCAGTATTTT.

The chain employs TRBV12-3 or TRBV12-4 and TRBJ2-1; D gene ambiguous. The V end lost 3 bases, the J end lost 12 bases, and 15 bases lay between the germline ends. The CDR3 sequence is 13 residues long. CDR3 loop: CASSFIETGGQFF. DNA of the CDR3: TGTGCCAGCAGTTTTATCGAGACTGGTGGGCAGTTCTTC.

This rearrangement joins TRBV27 to TRBJ2-6, with 9 bases matching TRBD1. Germline V gene data show CDR1 as MNHEY and CDR2 as SMNVEV (reference sequence). CDR3 length: 18 amino acids. Trimming at V came to 3 bases and at J to 2 bases, leaving 8 bases not matched to a gene. CDR3 in DNA: TGTGCCAGCAGTTTTGGACAGGGGCGCGACCCTGGGGCCAACGTCCTGACTTTC. Translated: CASSFGQGRDPGANVLTF.

The rearrangement links TRBV27 to TRBJ1-1; D might be TRBD1 (5 bases). V dropped 1 base and J dropped 1 base, with 7 bases sitting between them. CDR1 is MNHEY, CDR2 SMNVEV, per germline (reference sequence). The CDR3 has 14 amino acids. The CDR3 spells CASSLWGENTEAFF. CDR3 coding DNA: TGTGCCAGCAGTTTATGGGGGGAGAACACTGAAGCTTTCTTT.

The chain combines TRBV27 with TRBJ2-3, with D perhaps TRBD1 (6 bases). V was trimmed by 2 bases and J by 12 bases, leaving 18 bases between them. The CDR3 is 14 residues long. From germline, CDR1 is MNHEY and CDR2 SMNVEV (reference sequence). In DNA, the CDR3 is TGTGCCAGCAGTTTAGGGGGCCATGGGGCCTCTCAGTATTTT. Amino acid sequence: CASSLGGHGASQYF.

This clone was detected only once. The chain links TRBV18 to TRBJ1-2; D ambiguous. This CDR3 is 15 amino acids long. V was cut by 3 bases and J by 7 bases, with 18 bases left in between. Germline CDR1 is KGHSH and CDR2 is LQKENI. The DNA for the CDR3 is TGTGCCAGCTCACCTCCTTTATCCACCGGCTCTGGCTACACCTTC. Protein product: CASSPPLSTGSGYTF.

This chain joins TRBV12-3 or TRBV12-4 and TRBJ1-2, with D tentatively TRBD1 (5 bases). V was trimmed by 6 bases and J by 2 bases, leaving 10 bases between them. CDR3 size: 13 residues. In DNA form, the CDR3 reads TGTGCCAGCAGCCCTGGGGGAAACTATGGCTACACCTTC. Encoded protein: CASSPGGNYGYTF.

This chain links TRBV10-3 with TRBJ2-2; TRBD1 or TRBD2 may be the D gene (5 bases each). This CDR3 comprises 12 residues. The germline V gene has CDR1 ENHRY and CDR2 SYGVKD. V was clipped by 6 bases and J by 3 bases, with 5 bases between them. CDR3 DNA sequence: TGTGCCATCAGGGGGGACACCGGGGAGCTGTTTTTT. It specifies CAIRGDTGELFF.

The chain combines TRBV6-4 with TRBJ2-3; 13 nucleotides match TRBD2. The CDR3 spans 15 residues. CDR1 MRHNA and CDR2 SNTAGT come from the germline V gene. After removal of 4 bases from V and 4 bases from J, the junction contained 2 bases not matched to a gene. Here the CDR3 DNA reads TGTGCCAGCAGTGGGACTAGCGGGGGAGCAGATACGCAGTATTTT. It yields the protein CASSGTSGGADTQYF.

The chain has TRBV4-3 and TRBJ1-1, with a possible D match to TRBD1 (6 bases). Germline V gives CDR1 LGHNA, CDR2 YSLEER. V dropped 4 bases and J dropped 6 bases, with 15 bases sitting between them. The CDR3 covers 14 residues. The CDR3 here is CASSLRTGTAEAFF. CDR3 nucleotides: TGCGCCAGCAGCCTGCGTACAGGGACTGCTGAAGCTTTCTTT.